Listed below are T cell receptor beta chains from one sample, sequenced in a study of cytomegalovirus exposure and HLA in healthy donors. Repertoires were generated with immunoSEQ multiplex PCR, while TCRdb's copy carries only in-frame clones and drops some. The sample records 270,000 or so clones, more than 80% being singletons. Sample: PBMCs. These receptors all come from a man between 35 and 55 years old in good health and CMV-seropositive. CDR3s include the opening cysteine and the closing phenylalanine or tryptophan. Each record gives: V gene, D gene, J gene, clone size, CDR3 protein, CDR3 DNA. The D gene is left open where the match is weak. Rows give clone size only sometimes, using once, few, many, or a class for an expanded clone.

TRBV14	NA	TRBJ1-2	NA	CASSQTGSGYYGYTF	TGTGCCAGCAGCCAAACAGGTTCTGGGTACTATGGCTACACCTTC
TRBV28	TRBD1	TRBJ2-2	NA	CASSLTTGVGMSGELFF	TGTGCCAGCAGTCTAACAACAGGGGTCGGTATGAGCGGGGAGCTGTTTTTT
TRBV19	NA	TRBJ2-7	NA	CASSMGPSYEQYF	TGTGCCAGTAGTATGGGCCCCTCCTACGAGCAGTACTTC
TRBV6-1	TRBD1	TRBJ2-7	once	CASSDRPGQGFHEQYF	TGTGCCAGCAGTGACCGTCCCGGACAGGGCTTCCACGAGCAGTACTTC
TRBV28	TRBD1	TRBJ2-7	NA	CASKPGTALYEQYF	TGTGCCAGCAAACCGGGGACAGCGCTGTACGAGCAGTACTTC
TRBV11-3	NA	TRBJ2-1	NA	CASSLGLAGSPEQFF	TGTGCCAGCAGCCTCGGACTGGCGGGATCTCCTGAGCAGTTCTTC
TRBV14	NA	TRBJ2-7	NA	CASSQVSYRSSYEQYF	TGTGCCAGCAGCCAAGTTTCATACAGGAGCTCCTACGAGCAGTACTTC
TRBV11-2	TRBD1	TRBJ1-2	few	CASSLRDRGYGYTF	TGTGCCAGCAGCTTAAGGGACAGAGGCTATGGCTACACCTTC
TRBV7-2	TRBD2	TRBJ2-5	NA	CASGRTSGSETQYF	TGTGCCAGCGGAAGGACTAGCGGCTCTGAGACCCAGTACTTC
TRBV7-9	NA	TRBJ2-7	few	CASSTIDGTFYEQYF	TGTGCCAGCAGCACTATTGACGGGACTTTCTACGAGCAGTACTTC
TRBV6-1	NA	TRBJ2-7	NA	CASSDIPSDSYEQYF	TGTGCCAGCAGTGACATCCCTAGCGACTCCTACGAGCAGTACTTC
TRBV7-6	NA	TRBJ1-5	NA	CASSIREGNQPQHF	TGTGCCAGCAGCATCAGGGAGGGCAATCAGCCCCAGCATTTT
TRBV7-3	NA	TRBJ2-7	NA	CASSTGPGVYEQYF	TGTGCCAGCAGTACGGGGCCAGGGGTCTACGAGCAGTACTTC
TRBV5-6	NA	TRBJ2-7	NA	CASNGHIYEQYF	TGTGCCAGCAACGGACACATCTACGAGCAGTACTTC